This T cell receptor (beta chain) was captured in a study of OX40 agonist ivuxolimab in advanced cancers. V shed 6 bases and J 4 bases; nucleotides not matched to a gene: 5. This CDR3 contains 15 residues. CDR1 SGHDN and CDR2 FVKESK come from the germline V gene. Measured with immunoSEQ multiplex PCR; TCRdb has only the in-frame clones, and not every one. The table records around 26,000 clones, more than 70% of them present only once. The sample consisted of CD4+ or CD8+ T cells sorted from blood, taken in a trial of the OX40 agonist ivuxolimab. This rearrangement joins TRBV14 to TRBJ2-1; the match to TRBD2 covers 11 bases. The sequence came from an adult with an advanced solid tumor such as melanoma, head and neck, liver or kidney cancer. The CDR3 loop is CASSALAGGYNEQFF. The CDR3 DNA is TGTGCCAGCAGTGCTCTAGCGGGGGGTTACAATGAGCAGTTCTTC.